This T cell receptor beta chain was found in a study of early T cells in non-severe SARS-CoV-2 infection. Study information: RNA in bulk from unsorted whole blood was sequenced, and chains were unpaired.

Germline V gene sequence: CDR1 SGHVS, CDR2 FQNEAQ. V lost 5 bases and J 6 bases, leaving 19 bases between the germline ends. The CDR3 runs to 15 residues. MiXCR was run by TCRdb on the 5' RACE reads, yielding one entry per CDR3 protein. The table lists about 49,000 distinct CDR3 sequences, 12% of them singletons. The gene calls are TRBV7-8 and TRBJ1-2, with D tentatively TRBD1 (5 bases). Material: whole blood. The origin of this receptor is an adult who was a healthcare worker with PCR-confirmed SARS-CoV-2 infection or an uninfected control (not recorded which). The CDR3 is CASSRIMQGRDGYTF. CDR3 DNA sequence: TGTGCCAGCAGCCGCATTATGCAGGGCCGGGATGGCTACACCTTC.